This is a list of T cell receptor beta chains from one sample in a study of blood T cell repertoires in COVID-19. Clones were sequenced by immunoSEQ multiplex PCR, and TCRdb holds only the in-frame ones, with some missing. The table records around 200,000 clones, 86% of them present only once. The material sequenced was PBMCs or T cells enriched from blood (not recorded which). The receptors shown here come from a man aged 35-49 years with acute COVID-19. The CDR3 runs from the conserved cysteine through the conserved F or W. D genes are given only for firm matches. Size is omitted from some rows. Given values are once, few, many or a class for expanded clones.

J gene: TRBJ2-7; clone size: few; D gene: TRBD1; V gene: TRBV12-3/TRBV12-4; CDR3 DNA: TGTGCCAGCAGTTTTGGACAGGGACGCGAGCAGTACTTC; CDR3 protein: CASSFGQGREQYF
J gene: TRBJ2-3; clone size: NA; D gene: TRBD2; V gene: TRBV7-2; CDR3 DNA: TGTGCCAGCAGCTTTAAAGCGGGAGGGGCTGATACGCAGTATTTT; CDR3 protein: CASSFKAGGADTQYF
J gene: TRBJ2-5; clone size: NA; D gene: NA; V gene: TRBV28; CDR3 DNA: TGTGCCAGCAGTTCCCGGGGGGAGACCCAGTACTTC; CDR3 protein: CASSSRGETQYF
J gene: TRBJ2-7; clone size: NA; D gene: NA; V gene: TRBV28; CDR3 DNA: TGTGCCAGCAGTCCCGGGTACGAGCAGTACTTC; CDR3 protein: CASSPGYEQYF
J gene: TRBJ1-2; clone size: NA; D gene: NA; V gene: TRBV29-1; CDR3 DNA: TGCAGCGTTCACGTCGGCAGCGTGGGCTACACCTTC; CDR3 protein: CSVHVGSVGYTF
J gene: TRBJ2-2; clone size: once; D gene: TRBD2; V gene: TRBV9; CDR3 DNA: TGTGCCAGCAGCGCCGGGACTAGCGGTAACGGGGAGCTGTTTTTT; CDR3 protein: CASSAGTSGNGELFF
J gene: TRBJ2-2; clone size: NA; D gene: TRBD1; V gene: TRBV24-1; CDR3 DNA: TGTGCCACCAGTGAAACAGGGGCCGGCACCGGGGAGCTGTTTTTT; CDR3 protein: CATSETGAGTGELFF
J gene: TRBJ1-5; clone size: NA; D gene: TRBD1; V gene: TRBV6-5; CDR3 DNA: TGTGCCAGCAGCCCGGACAGGGGGGGACAGCCCCAGCATTTT; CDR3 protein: CASSPDRGGQPQHF
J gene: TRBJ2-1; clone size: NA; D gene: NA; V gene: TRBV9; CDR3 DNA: TGTGCCAGCAGCGTAGTTTCCCAGCGCCGAGAGCAGTTCTTC; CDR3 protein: CASSVVSQRREQFF
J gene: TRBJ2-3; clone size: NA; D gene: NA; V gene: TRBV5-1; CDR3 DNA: TGCGCCAGCAGCTGGGGGCAAGGGACAGATACGCAGTATTTT; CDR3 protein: CASSWGQGTDTQYF
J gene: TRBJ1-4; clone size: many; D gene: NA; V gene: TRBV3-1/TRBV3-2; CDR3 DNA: TGTGCCAGCAGTCAGTCTAATGAAAAACTGTTTTTT; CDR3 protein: CASSQSNEKLFF
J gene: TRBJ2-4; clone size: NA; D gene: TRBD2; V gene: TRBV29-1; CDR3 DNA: TGCAGCGTCCGACTAGCCCAAGCCAAAAACATTCAGTACTTC; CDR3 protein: CSVRLAQAKNIQYF
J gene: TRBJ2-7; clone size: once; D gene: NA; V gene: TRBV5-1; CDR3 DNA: TGCGCCAGCAGCTTGAATCCGGTCTCCTACGAGCAGTACTTC; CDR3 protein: CASSLNPVSYEQYF
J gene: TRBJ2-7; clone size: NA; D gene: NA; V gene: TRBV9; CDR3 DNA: TGTGCCAGCAGCCCCCCGACTAGTCCCTACGAGCAGTACTTC; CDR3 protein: CASSPPTSPYEQYF
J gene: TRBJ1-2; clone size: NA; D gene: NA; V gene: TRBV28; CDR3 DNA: TGTGCCAGCAGTTTTCAGGATGGCTACACCTTC; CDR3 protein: CASSFQDGYTF
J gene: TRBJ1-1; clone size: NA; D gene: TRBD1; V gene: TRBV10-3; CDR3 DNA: TGTGCCATCAGCCCAACGACAGGGATGAACACTGAAGCTTTCTTT; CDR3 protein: CAISPTTGMNTEAFF
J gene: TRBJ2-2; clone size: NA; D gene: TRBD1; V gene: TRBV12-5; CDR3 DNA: TGTGCTAGTGGCACAGGGGGGACCGGGGAGCTGTTTTTT; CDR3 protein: CASGTGGTGELFF
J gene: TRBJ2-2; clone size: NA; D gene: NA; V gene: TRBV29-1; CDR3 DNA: TGCAGCGTCGCGGACACAACCGGGGAGCTGTTTTTT; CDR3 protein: CSVADTTGELFF
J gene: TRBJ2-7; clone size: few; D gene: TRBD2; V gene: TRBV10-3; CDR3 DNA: TGTGCCATCAGTGTAGGCGGGAGCTCCTACGAGCAGTACTTC; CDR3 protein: CAISVGGSSYEQYF
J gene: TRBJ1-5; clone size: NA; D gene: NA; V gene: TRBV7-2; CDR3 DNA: TGTGCCAGCAGCTTAGTATCGGGGATTCGGGCTCAGCCCCAGCATTTT; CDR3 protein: CASSLVSGIRAQPQHF
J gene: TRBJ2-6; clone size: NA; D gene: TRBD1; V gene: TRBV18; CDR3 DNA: TGTGCCAGCTCACCCTTAGACAGGGGGCTAGACGGGGCCAACGTCCTGACTTTC; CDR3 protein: CASSPLDRGLDGANVLTF
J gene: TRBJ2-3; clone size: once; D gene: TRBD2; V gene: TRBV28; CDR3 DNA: TGTGCCAGCAGTTTCACTAGCGGGATCACAGATACGCAGTATTTT; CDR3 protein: CASSFTSGITDTQYF
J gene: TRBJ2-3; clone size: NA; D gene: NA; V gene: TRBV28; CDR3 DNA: TGTGCCAGCATCCCTCAGGGGTTAGGCACAGATACGCAGTATTTT; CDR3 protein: CASIPQGLGTDTQYF
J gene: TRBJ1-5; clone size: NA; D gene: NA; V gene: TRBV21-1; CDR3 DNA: TGTGCCAGCAGCGGCCTAACAGGGAATCAGCCCCAGCATTTT; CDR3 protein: CASSGLTGNQPQHF
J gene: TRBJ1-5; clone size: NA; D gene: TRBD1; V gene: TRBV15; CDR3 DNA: TGTGCCACCAGCAGGGACAGGGTGAAGCCCCAGCATTTT; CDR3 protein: CATSRDRVKPQHF
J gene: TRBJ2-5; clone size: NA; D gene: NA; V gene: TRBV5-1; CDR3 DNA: TGCGCCAGCAGCTTGGGGGCGCAGGGAGAGACCCAGTACTTC; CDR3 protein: CASSLGAQGETQYF
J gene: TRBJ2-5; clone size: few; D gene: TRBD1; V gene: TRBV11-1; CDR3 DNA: TGTGCCAGCAGCTTTCATCAGGGGGTCCAAGAGACCCAGTACTTC; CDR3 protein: CASSFHQGVQETQYF
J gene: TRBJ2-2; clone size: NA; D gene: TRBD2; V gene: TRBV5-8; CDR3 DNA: TGTGCCAGCAGTTCCCTCACTAGCGGGAGAACGAACACCGGGGAGCTGTTTTTT; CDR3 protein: CASSSLTSGRTNTGELFF
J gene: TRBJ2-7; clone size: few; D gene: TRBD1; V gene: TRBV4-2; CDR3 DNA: TGTGCCAGCAGCCGAGCCGGGACAGAAGGGTTGCGCGAGCAGTACTTC; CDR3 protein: CASSRAGTEGLREQYF
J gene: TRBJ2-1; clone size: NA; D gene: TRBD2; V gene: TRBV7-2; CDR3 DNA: TGTGCCAGCAGCTTAGTTGGGTCTAGCGGGAGACAAAATGAGCAGTTCTTC; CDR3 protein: CASSLVGSSGRQNEQFF
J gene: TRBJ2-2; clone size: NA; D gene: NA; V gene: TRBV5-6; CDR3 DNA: TGTGCCAGCAGCGACGGGACAACCGGGGAGCTGTTTTTT; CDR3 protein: CASSDGTTGELFF
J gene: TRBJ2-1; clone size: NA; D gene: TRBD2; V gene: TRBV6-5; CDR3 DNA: TGTGCCAGCAGACCCCCAAGCGGGAGTTTCAATGAGCAGTTCTTC; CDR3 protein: CASRPPSGSFNEQFF
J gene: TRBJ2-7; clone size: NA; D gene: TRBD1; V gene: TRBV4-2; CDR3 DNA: TGTGCCAGCAGCCAGGAACGGACAGGCTTCTACGAGCAGTACTTC; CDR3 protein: CASSQERTGFYEQYF
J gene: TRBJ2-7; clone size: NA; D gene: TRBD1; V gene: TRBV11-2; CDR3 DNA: TGTGCCAGCAGCTACAGGGGCCCCTTTTACGAGCAGTACTTC; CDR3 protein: CASSYRGPFYEQYF
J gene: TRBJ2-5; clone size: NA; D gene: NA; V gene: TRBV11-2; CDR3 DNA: TGTGCCAGCAGCCGTAGAGGGGGGGGCGGGCAGACCCAGTACTTC; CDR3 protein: CASSRRGGGGQTQYF